Presented here are 30 T cell receptor beta chains from one specimen sequenced in a study of spatial heterogeneity in lung cancer. Time point meaning: sample taken at primary tumor resection. Whole-study findings and limits: Mutation tallies in tumors tracked expanded intratumoral alpha and beta TCR counts.

These receptors' targets are unknown. In TCRdb, the 5' RACE reads were re-called with MiXCR into one record per CDR3 protein. The sample lists 2,700 or so distinct CDR3 sequences, under 8% occurring once. The material sequenced was lung tumor tissue, taken at surgery. These receptors all come from a male donor with early-stage non-small cell lung cancer.

In this sample, this clonotype turned up a few times. This beta chain slipped into a library made for alpha chains as a stray read, so its size is not meaningful. This sequence joins TRBV7-8 and TRBJ2-3; 9 bases match TRBD2. The CDR3 covers 16 residues. Germline trimming cut 1 base from V and 5 bases from J; bases unmatched to any gene: 7. Germline CDR1 and CDR2: SGHVS and FQNEAQ. The CDR3 protein is CASSLEPSGVIDTQYF. The CDR3 region has the DNA TGTGCCAGCAGCTTAGAGCCTAGCGGGGTTATAGATACGCAGTATTTT.

In its sample, this clonotype is medium-sized. This beta chain represents an off-target read in a library built for alpha chains; its size is of limited meaning. The chain carries TRBV6-6 and TRBJ2-7; TRBD1 or TRBD2 may be the D gene (7 bases each). Trimming cost V 2 bases and J 6 bases, with 14 bases left between them. The CDR3 contains 14 residues. The V gene's germline CDR1 is MNHNY and CDR2 SVGAGI (reference sequence). The CDR3 DNA follows: TGTGCCAGCAGTTACCGACAGGGCGGGGGCGAGCAGTACTTC. Encoded protein: CASSYRQGGGEQYF.

This clonotype counts as medium-sized (0.01 to 0.1%). Since it is a stray read in a library aimed at alpha chains, this beta chain has a size that is not meaningful. The V and J genes are TRBV7-2 and TRBJ2-5; D possibly corresponds to TRBD2 (6 bases). This CDR3 region has 14 residues. CDR1 is SGHTA, CDR2 FQGNSA, per germline. Trimming took 5 bases from V and 5 from J, leaving 15 bases between them. The DNA for the CDR3 is TGTGCCAGCAGCCCCTTTAGCGGTCCCGAGACCCAGTACTTC. Its protein product is CASSPFSGPETQYF.

This clonotype is deemed medium-sized. This beta chain represents an off-target read in a library built for alpha chains; its size is of limited meaning. The gene calls are TRBV4-2 and TRBJ1-2; D is unclear. The CDR3 spans 15 residues. Trimming pared 0 bases from V and 8 bases from J, leaving 16 bases between. From germline, CDR1 is LGHNA and CDR2 YNFKEQ. The CDR3 DNA follows: TGTGCCAGCAGCCAAGAGGCGGATGAAGCATGGGGCTACACCTTC. Its protein is CASSQEADEAWGYTF.

By share of the sample, this clonotype is medium-sized. This beta chain turned up in a library designed for alpha chains; as an off-target read, its abundance says little. The CDR3: CASSLWREGPAGELFF. The CDR3 nucleotides read TGTGCCAGCAGCTTATGGCGGGAGGGTCCGGCCGGGGAGCTGTTTTTT. V gene TRBV11-2 combines with J gene TRBJ2-2; 9 nucleotides align to TRBD2. CDR3 length: 16 residues. Germline assignment: CDR1 SGHAT and CDR2 FQNNGV. Unmatched junction bases numbered 7, after V lost 2 bases and J lost 6 bases. Looking up the rest from reference TRBV11-2 and TRBJ2-2 gives the full variable domain: EAGVAQSPRYKIIEKRQSVAFWCNPISGHATLYWYQQILGQGPKLLIQFQNNGVVDDSQLPKDRFSAERLKGVDSTLKIQPAKLEDSAVYLCASSLWREGPAGELFFGEGSRLTVL.

Sample share makes this clonotype medium-sized. With the library built for alpha chains, this beta chain is off target and its frequency is not meaningful. CDR3 loop: CASSPLWGDNQPQHF. As DNA, the CDR3 is TGTGCCAGCAGCCCACTTTGGGGGGACAATCAGCCCCAGCATTTT. The genes are TRBV28 and TRBJ1-5; TRBD1 might be the D (5 bases). With 6 bases removed from V and 3 bases from J, the gap between germline ends came to 15 bases. This CDR3 has 15 residues. The germline CDR1 and CDR2 sequences are MDHEN and SYDVKM. Full variable domain (outside the CDR3, taken from reference TRBV28 and TRBJ1-5): DVKVTQSSRYLVKRTGEKVFLECVQDMDHENMFWYRQDPGLGLRLIYFSYDVKMKEKGDIPEGYSVSREKKERFSLILESASTNQTSMYLCASSPLWGDNQPQHFGDGTRLSIL.

This clonotype is deemed medium-sized. The library was designed around alpha chains, so this beta chain is a stray read whose abundance carries little weight. The CDR3: CASSLYRDGADTQYF. DNA for the CDR3: TGTGCCAGCAGCTTATACAGGGACGGCGCAGATACGCAGTATTTT. The J gene is TRBJ2-3, the V gene TRBV7-8, with a tentative D call TRBD1 (6 bases). The germline V gene has CDR1 SGHVS and CDR2 FQNEAQ. V dropped 2 bases and J dropped 4 bases, with 13 bases sitting between them. The CDR3 totals 15 residues. The full variable domain, completed using reference TRBV7-8 and TRBJ2-3, is GAGVSQSPRYKVAKRGQDVALRCDPISGHVSLFWYQQALGQGPEFLTYFQNEAQLDKSGLPSDRFFAERPEGSVSTLKIQRTQQEDSAVYLCASSLYRDGADTQYFGPGTRLTVL.

In its sample, this clonotype ranks as medium-sized. In a library made to pick up alpha chains, this beta chain is a stray read with a size that means little. J is TRBJ2-1 and V is TRBV19; 8 bases line up with TRBD2. Germline trimming cut 8 bases from V and 8 bases from J; bases unmatched to any gene: 5. CDR3 length: 12 residues. Germline loops: CDR1 LNHDA, CDR2 SQIVND (reference sequence). The CDR3 spells CASWAGGHEQFF. The CDR3 nucleotides read TGTGCCAGTTGGGCGGGGGGCCATGAGCAGTTCTTC.

This clonotype counts as medium-sized (0.01 to 0.1%). Within a library made for alpha chains, this beta chain is off target, and its count is uninformative. The J gene is TRBJ2-1, the V gene TRBV20-1; D may be TRBD2 (6 bases). The germline CDR1 and CDR2 sequences are DFQATT and SNEGSKA (reference sequence). V lost 0 bases, J lost 3 bases, and 18 bases lay in between. The CDR3 loop spans 17 amino acids. The CDR3 coding sequence is TGCAGTGCTAGAGATATGGTCGCGGGGTTGGGCTACAATGAGCAGTTCTTC. Translating gives CSARDMVAGLGYNEQFF.

This clonotype occurred many times. This beta chain was picked up by a library intended for alpha chains and is off target, so its count carries little meaning. The V and J genes are TRBV3-1 and TRBJ2-3; D not resolved. Germline CDR1 reads LGHDT; CDR2 reads YNNKEL (reference sequence). V dropped 0 bases and J dropped 2 bases, with 15 bases sitting between them. The CDR3 totals 17 residues. In nucleotides, the CDR3 is TGTGCCAGCAGCCAAGACGGCAGGCCAGGATTCACAGATACGCAGTATTTT. It is translated as CASSQDGRPGFTDTQYF.

This clonotype was counted at least ten times. The library was prepared for alpha chains; this beta chain is a stray read, so its frequency means little. V usage is TRBV7-2 and J usage is TRBJ1-1; tentatively, D is TRBD1 (5 bases). The V and J ends lost 5 bases and 8 bases respectively, with 24 bases between them. The CDR3 contains 16 residues. Germline V gives CDR1 SGHTA, CDR2 FQGNSA. CDR3 sequence reads: CASSGAGSEWRREAFF. Written as DNA, the CDR3 is TGTGCCAGCAGCGGGGCTGGGAGCGAATGGAGGAGGGAAGCTTTCTTT.

Judged by abundance, this clonotype is medium-sized. Since it is a stray read in a library aimed at alpha chains, this beta chain has a size that is not meaningful. The chain joins TRBV5-6 to TRBJ2-3; D gene uncertain. Germline V gives CDR1 SGHDT, CDR2 YYEEEE. Trimming removed 0 bases from V and 2 bases from J, with 7 bases in between. This CDR3 is built from 14 residues. CDR3 in DNA: TGTGCCAGCAGCTTGGTAGGCTACACAGATACGCAGTATTTT. This gives the protein CASSLVGYTDTQYF.

This clonotype is labeled medium-sized (0.01 to 0.1%). Since it is a stray read in a library aimed at alpha chains, this beta chain has a size that is not meaningful. The chain employs TRBV2 and TRBJ1-6, with D possibly TRBD1 on 5 matching bases. The CDR3 has 14 amino acids. Germline V gene data show CDR1 as SNHLY and CDR2 as FYNNEI. Trimming cost V 6 bases and J 8 bases, with 14 bases left between them. CDR3 sequence: CASRTSGIDSPLHF. The CDR3, as DNA: TGTGCCAGCAGGACCTCAGGGATCGATTCACCCCTCCACTTT.

This clonotype is termed medium-sized (0.01 to 0.1%). Because the library targeted alpha chains, this beta chain is an off-target read whose size means little. J is TRBJ1-4 and V is TRBV4-2; unclear D gene. CDR1 and CDR2 from the germline V gene are LGHNA and YNFKEQ. The CDR3 contains 17 residues. V shed 1 base and J shed 3 bases, with 15 bases lying between them. CDR3 sequence: CASSQGIGTASNEKLFF. DNA of the CDR3: TGTGCCAGCAGCCAAGGGATCGGAACAGCTTCTAATGAAAAACTGTTTTTT.

By its share, this clonotype is medium-sized (0.01 to 0.1%). Since the library was made to target alpha chains, this beta chain is a stray read and its abundance is not meaningful. The V gene is TRBV20-1, the J gene TRBJ1-5; 10 nucleotides line up with TRBD1. Unmatched junction bases numbered 7, after V lost 6 bases and J lost 5 bases. Germline V gives CDR1 DFQATT, CDR2 SNEGSKA (reference sequence). The CDR3 consists of 14 residues. Here the CDR3 DNA reads TGCAGTGCAACGACAGGGGGCTGGGATCAGCCCCAGCATTTT. This gives the protein CSATTGGWDQPQHF.

By share, this clonotype counts as medium-sized. This beta chain is off target for a library built for alpha chains, so its abundance means little. The chain is built from TRBV10-3 and TRBJ1-1; D not certain. CDR1 ENHRY and CDR2 SYGVKD come from the germline V gene. CDR3 length: 14 amino acids. The V gene lost 0 bases and the J gene lost 0 bases, with 5 bases spanning the gap. The CDR3 DNA reads as TGTGCCATCAGTGAGTCGATATTGAACACTGAAGCTTTCTTT. Its protein is CAISESILNTEAFF.

Relative to its sample, this clonotype is medium-sized. This beta chain is off target for a library built for alpha chains, so its abundance means little. The rearrangement links TRBV28 to TRBJ2-7; D is possibly TRBD1 (6 bases). The CDR3 covers 17 residues. Germline V gene data show CDR1 as MDHEN and CDR2 as SYDVKM. Trimming pared 4 bases from V and 2 bases from J, leaving 21 bases between. CDR3: CASSWGQGRRNPYEQYF. The CDR3 nucleotides read TGTGCCAGCAGTTGGGGGCAGGGACGGCGAAACCCCTACGAGCAGTACTTC.

By share, this clonotype ranks as medium-sized (0.01 to 0.1%). Found in a library prepared for alpha chains, this beta chain is an off-target read, and its abundance has little meaning. The chain has TRBV3-1 and TRBJ2-3; TRBD1 or TRBD2 may be the D gene (6 bases each). V lost 4 bases to trimming and J lost 5 bases, with 13 bases between them. Germline lookup yields CDR1 LGHDT and CDR2 YNNKEL (reference sequence). The CDR3 is made up of 14 amino acids. The CDR3 loop is CASSLQGGGDTQYF. In DNA, the CDR3 is TGTGCCAGCAGCCTACAGGGAGGCGGAGATACGCAGTATTTT.

This clonotype ranks as medium-sized. A library prepared for alpha chains yielded this beta chain as an off-target read; its size is of little meaning. CDR3 DNA: TGCGCCAGCACCGAGACCGCAATGCTAAACATTCAGTACTTC. Protein: CASTETAMLNIQYF. J is TRBJ2-4 and V is TRBV10-2; unclear D gene. The CDR3 contains 14 residues. Trimming cost V 7 bases and J 6 bases, with 16 bases left between them. The germline CDR1 and CDR2 sequences are WSHSY and SAAADI.

By proportion, this clonotype is medium-sized. This beta chain is a stray sequence in a library constructed for alpha chains; its clone size is not meaningful. This chain uses TRBV20-1 with TRBJ2-1; D is undetermined. CDR1 is DFQATT, CDR2 SNEGSKA, per germline (reference sequence). The V end was cut by 0 bases, the J end by 0 bases, with 9 bases between. The CDR3 spans 15 residues. DNA for the CDR3: TGCAGTGCTAGAGATGGACGCATCTCCTACAATGAGCAGTTCTTC. Protein product: CSARDGRISYNEQFF.

By its share, this clonotype is medium-sized. This beta chain was picked up by a library intended for alpha chains and is off target, so its count carries little meaning. This rearrangement joins TRBV7-2 to TRBJ2-7; D perhaps matches TRBD2 (5 bases). Trimming stripped 5 bases from V and 2 bases from J, with 19 bases between. The CDR3 is 16 residues long. Germline CDR1 is SGHTA and CDR2 is FQGNSA. The CDR3, as DNA: TGTGCCAGCAGCCAACGGGGTTCCGGTATAACCTACGAGCAGTACTTC. Translating gives CASSQRGSGITYEQYF. Drawing the rest from reference TRBV7-2 and TRBJ2-7, the complete variable domain is GAGVSQSPSNKVTEKGKDVELRCDPISGHTALYWYRQSLGQGLEFLIYFQGNSAPDKSGLPSDRFSAERTGGSVSTLTIQRTQQEDSAVYLCASSQRGSGITYEQYFGPGTRLTVT.

With respect to this clonotype: The library was built for alpha chains, so this beta chain is an off-target read and its size means little. This chain links TRBV19 with TRBJ2-3; 11 bases fit TRBD2. CDR3 size: 14 residues. Germline V gene data show CDR1 as LNHDA and CDR2 as SQIVND (reference sequence). V shed 6 bases, J shed 3 bases, and the junction held 2 bases outside the gene matches. The DNA of the CDR3 is TGTGCCAGTAGGAGGACTAGCGGGACAGATACGCAGTATTTT. Translated, it gives CASRRTSGTDTQYF. The variable domain in full, with the rest retrieved from reference TRBV19 and TRBJ2-3, is DGGITQSPKYLFRKEGQNVTLSCEQNLNHDAMYWYRQDPGQGLRLIYYSQIVNDFQKGDIAEGYSVSREKKESFPLTVTSAQKNPTAFYLCASRRTSGTDTQYFGPGTRLTVL.

This clonotype rates as medium-sized (0.01 to 0.1%). The library was designed around alpha chains, so this beta chain is a stray read whose abundance carries little weight. The chain combines TRBV5-5 with TRBJ1-2; 7 nucleotides agree with TRBD1. CDR3 size: 16 residues. Per the germline V gene, CDR1 is SGHKS and CDR2 is YYEKEE (reference sequence). J gave up 4 bases and V 2 bases, and 11 bases lay outside the gene matches. Here the CDR3 DNA reads TGTGCCAGCAGCTTTGGACAGGCAGCCTTCGGCTATGGCTACACCTTC. This gives the protein CASSFGQAAFGYGYTF. The variable domain in full, completed from reference TRBV5-5 and TRBJ1-2, reads DAGVTQSPTHLIKTRGQQVTLRCSPISGHKSVSWYQQVLGQGPQFIFQYYEKEERGRGNFPDRFSARQFPNYSSELNVNALLLGDSALYLCASSFGQAAFGYGYTFGSGTRLTVV.

Sample share makes this clonotype medium-sized. Little can be read into the size of this beta chain, an off-target read in a library designed for alpha chains. For the CDR3, the DNA is TGCGCCAGCAGCCCCGGGACAGGGGGATTCTATGGCTACACCTTC. Residues: CASSPGTGGFYGYTF. This chain joins TRBV5-1 and TRBJ1-2, with 11 bases fitting TRBD1. The CDR3 length is 15 residues. CDR1 is SGHRS and CDR2 is YFSETQ in the germline V gene. With 4 bases clipped from V and 4 bases from J, the junction kept 6 bases outside the gene matches.

By proportion, this clonotype is medium-sized. Being off target in a library aimed at alpha chains, this beta chain has a size of little meaning. The chain is built from TRBV28 and TRBJ1-5; D gene unclear. CDR1 and CDR2 (germline): MDHEN, SYDVKM. Trimming shortened V by 6 bases and J by 2 bases, and 8 bases separated the two germline ends. The CDR3 sequence is 13 residues long. CDR3: CASRPERNQPQHF. CDR3 coding DNA: TGTGCCAGCAGGCCGGAGCGCAATCAGCCCCAGCATTTT.

Judged by abundance, this clonotype is medium-sized (0.01 to 0.1%). This beta chain slipped into a library made for alpha chains as a stray read, so its size is not meaningful. The chain employs TRBV27 and TRBJ2-3; tentative D call: TRBD2 (7 bases). V gave up 7 bases and J gave up 3 bases, with 17 bases separating them. Germline V gene sequence: CDR1 MNHEY, CDR2 SMNVEV (reference sequence). The CDR3 length is 15 residues. CDR3 residues: CASTSLGGATDTQYF. CDR3 in DNA: TGTGCCAGCACCTCCCTGGGGGGGGCGACAGATACGCAGTATTTT.

This clonotype rates as medium-sized (0.01 to 0.1%). This beta chain is a stray sequence in a library constructed for alpha chains; its clone size is not meaningful. The V and J genes are TRBV7-9 and TRBJ2-1; D remains unclear. The germline V gene encodes CDR1 SEHNR and CDR2 FQNEAQ (reference sequence). This CDR3 comprises 13 residues. Trimming pared 7 bases from V and 10 bases from J, leaving 17 bases between. CDR3 DNA: TGTGCCAGCACCACACGACACCCTGGGGAGCAGTTCTTC. It specifies CASTTRHPGEQFF.

This clonotype is medium-sized (0.01 to 0.1%). Since the library was made to target alpha chains, this beta chain is a stray read and its abundance is not meaningful. This chain joins TRBV28 and TRBJ2-7; D is unclear. CDR3 size: 11 residues. The germline V and J ends were trimmed by 6 bases and 3 bases, with 6 bases remaining between them. Germline loops: CDR1 MDHEN, CDR2 SYDVKM. CDR3 sequence (DNA): TGTGCCAGCAGCCGCCGCTACGAGCAGTACTTC. Translated, it gives CASSRRYEQYF.

This clonotype is categorized as medium-sized. Being off target in a library aimed at alpha chains, this beta chain has a size of little meaning. The rearrangement joins TRBV20-1 to TRBJ1-5; a weak D match, TRBD1 (5 bases). This CDR3 contains 15 residues. The ends were cut back, 4 bases at V and 1 base at J, with 14 bases in the middle. Germline-derived CDR1 and CDR2 are DFQATT and SNEGSKA (reference sequence). DNA for the CDR3: TGCAGTGCTACCCCCCCAGGGAGGAGCAATCAGCCCCAGCATTTT. Its protein product is CSATPPGRSNQPQHF.

This clonotype is judged medium-sized. The size of this beta chain means little, since it is a stray read in a library made for alpha chains. This rearrangement joins TRBV14 to TRBJ2-1; 10 bases agree with TRBD2. CDR1 SGHDN and CDR2 FVKESK come from the germline V gene. The CDR3 is made up of 15 amino acids. The V gene end was trimmed by 4 bases and the J gene end by 9 bases; junction bases not matched to a gene: 9. CDR3 nucleotide sequence: TGTGCCAGCAGCCGGAAAACTAGCGGGAATCTTGAGCAGTTCTTC. Amino acid sequence: CASSRKTSGNLEQFF.